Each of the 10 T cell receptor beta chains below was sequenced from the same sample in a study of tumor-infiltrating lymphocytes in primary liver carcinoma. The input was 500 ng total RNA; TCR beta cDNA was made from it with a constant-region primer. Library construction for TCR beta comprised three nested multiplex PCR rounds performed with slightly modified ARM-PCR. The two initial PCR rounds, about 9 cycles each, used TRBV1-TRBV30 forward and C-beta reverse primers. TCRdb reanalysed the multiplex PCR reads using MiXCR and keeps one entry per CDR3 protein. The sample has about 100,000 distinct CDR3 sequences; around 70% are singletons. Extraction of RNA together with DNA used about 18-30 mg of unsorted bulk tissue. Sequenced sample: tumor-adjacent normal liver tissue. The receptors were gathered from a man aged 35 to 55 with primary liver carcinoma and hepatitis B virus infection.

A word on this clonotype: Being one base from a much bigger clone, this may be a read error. The CDR3 DNA reads TGTGCCAGCGGCCAAGGGACTAGCGGGATAGATACGCAGTATTTT. Encoded protein: CASGQGTSGIDTQYF. The chain recombines TRBV14 with TRBJ2-3, with 13 nucleotides matching TRBD2. The CDR3 sequence is 15 residues long. In germline, CDR1 is SGHDN, CDR2 FVKESK.

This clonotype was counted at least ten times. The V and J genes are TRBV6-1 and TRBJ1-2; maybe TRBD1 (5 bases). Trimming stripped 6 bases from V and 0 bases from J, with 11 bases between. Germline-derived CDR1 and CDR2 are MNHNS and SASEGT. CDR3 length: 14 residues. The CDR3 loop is CASSPEGPNYGYTF. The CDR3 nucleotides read TGTGCCAGCAGCCCGGAGGGGCCTAACTATGGCTACACCTTC.

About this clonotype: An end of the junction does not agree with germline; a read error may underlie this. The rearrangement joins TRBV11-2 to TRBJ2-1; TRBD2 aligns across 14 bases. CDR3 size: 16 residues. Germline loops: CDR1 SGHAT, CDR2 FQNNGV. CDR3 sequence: CARSLVTSGGDNEQFF. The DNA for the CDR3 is TGTGCCAGGAGCTTAGTGACTAGCGGGGGGGACAATGAGCAGTTCTTC.

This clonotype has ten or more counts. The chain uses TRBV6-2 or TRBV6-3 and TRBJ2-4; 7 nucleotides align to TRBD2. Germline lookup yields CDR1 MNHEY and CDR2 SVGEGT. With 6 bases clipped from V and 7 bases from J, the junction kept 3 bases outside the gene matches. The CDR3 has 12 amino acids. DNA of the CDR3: TGTGCCAGCAGCCCCGGGGGGAACATTCAGTACTTC. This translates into CASSPGGNIQYF.

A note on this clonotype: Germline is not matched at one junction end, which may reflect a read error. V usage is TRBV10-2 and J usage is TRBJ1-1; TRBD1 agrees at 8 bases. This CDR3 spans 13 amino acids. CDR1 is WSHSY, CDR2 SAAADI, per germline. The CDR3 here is CTSSGQGADEAFF. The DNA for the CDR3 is TGCACCAGCAGCGGACAGGGAGCAGATGAAGCTTTCTTT.

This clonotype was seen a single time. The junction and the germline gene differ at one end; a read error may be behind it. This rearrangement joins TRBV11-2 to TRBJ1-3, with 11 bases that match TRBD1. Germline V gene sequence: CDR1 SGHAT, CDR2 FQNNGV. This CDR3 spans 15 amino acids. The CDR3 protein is CTSSPLDRGPNTIYF. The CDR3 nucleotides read TGTACCAGCAGCCCTTTGGACAGGGGGCCAAACACCATATATTTT.

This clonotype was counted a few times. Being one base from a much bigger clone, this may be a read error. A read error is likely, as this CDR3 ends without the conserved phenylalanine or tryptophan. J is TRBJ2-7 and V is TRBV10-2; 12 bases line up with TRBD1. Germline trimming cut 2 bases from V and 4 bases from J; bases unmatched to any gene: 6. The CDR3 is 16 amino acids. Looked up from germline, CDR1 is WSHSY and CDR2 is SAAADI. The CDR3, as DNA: TGCGCCAGCAGTGAGCTACGGGACAGGGGGCTATACGAGCAGTACTTA. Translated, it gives CASSELRDRGLYEQYL.

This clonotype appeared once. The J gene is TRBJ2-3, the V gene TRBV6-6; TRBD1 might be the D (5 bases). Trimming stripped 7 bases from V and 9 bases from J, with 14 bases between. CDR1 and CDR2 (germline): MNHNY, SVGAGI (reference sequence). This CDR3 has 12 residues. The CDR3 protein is CASNTNRPTQYF. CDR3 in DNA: TGTGCCAGCAATACGAACAGGCCGACGCAGTATTTT.

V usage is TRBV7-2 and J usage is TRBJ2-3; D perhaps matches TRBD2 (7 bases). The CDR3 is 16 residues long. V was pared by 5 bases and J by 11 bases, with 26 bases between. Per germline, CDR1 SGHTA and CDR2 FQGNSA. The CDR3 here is CASSLSGTPPRREQYF. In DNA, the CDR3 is TGTGCCAGCAGCCTCAGCGGGACACCGCCCCGGCGGGAGCAGTATTTT.

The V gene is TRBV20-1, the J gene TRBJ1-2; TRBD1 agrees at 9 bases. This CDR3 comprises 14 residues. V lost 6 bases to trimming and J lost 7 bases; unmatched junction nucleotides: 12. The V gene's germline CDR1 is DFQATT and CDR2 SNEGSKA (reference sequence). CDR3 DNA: TGCAGTGCCACTCCTCCGGGACAGGGCGCTGGCTACACCTTC. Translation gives CSATPPGQGAGYTF.